These 9 T cell receptor beta chains were all obtained from the same sample, sequenced in a study of cytomegalovirus exposure and HLA in healthy donors. With 60 Vbeta and 13 Jbeta primers, the PCR was carried out. The protocol was immunoSEQ multiplex PCR, while the TCRdb copy is restricted to in-frame clones and leaves out a portion. The sample lists around 200,000 clones; under 85% were seen once. Sequencing was performed on PBMCs. Receptor source: a woman in her forties or fifties in good health and CMV-seropositive.

The rearrangement joins TRBV5-1 to TRBJ2-7, with D possibly being TRBD1 (5 bases). The germline CDR1 and CDR2 sequences are SGHRS and YFSETQ. Deletions cut 1 base from V and 2 bases from J, with 10 bases between. The CDR3 loop spans 14 amino acids. Here the CDR3 DNA reads TGCGCCAGCAGCTTGAGAGACAGAACCTACGAGCAGTACTTC. Its translation: CASSLRDRTYEQYF. Filled out from reference TRBV5-1 and TRBJ2-7, the complete variable domain reads KAGVTQTPRYLIKTRGQQVTLSCSPISGHRSVSWYQQTPGQGLQFLFEYFSETQRNKGNFPGRFSGRQFSNSRSEMNVSTLELGDSALYLCASSLRDRTYEQYFGPGTRLTVT.

The CDR3 protein is CASSFGGATGEKLFF. The CDR3 nucleotides are TGTGCCAGCAGTTTCGGAGGGGCCACGGGTGAAAAACTGTTTTTT. The V call is TRBV28, the J call TRBJ1-4, with D possibly TRBD1 on 5 matching bases. The germline V gene encodes CDR1 MDHEN and CDR2 SYDVKM. The V end lost 3 bases, the J end lost 7 bases, and 15 bases lay between the germline ends. The CDR3 is made up of 15 amino acids.

V is TRBV5-6 and J is TRBJ1-3, with TRBD1 as a possible D gene (5 bases). The V gene lost 0 bases and the J gene lost 0 bases, with 10 bases spanning the gap. This CDR3 spans 16 amino acids. CDR1 is SGHDT and CDR2 is YYEEEE in the germline V gene. The CDR3 sequence is CASSLVGGFSGNTIYF. CDR3 nucleotide sequence: TGTGCCAGCAGCTTGGTCGGGGGTTTCTCTGGAAACACCATATATTTT. Full variable domain (outside the CDR3, taken from reference TRBV5-6 and TRBJ1-3): DAGVTQSPTHLIKTRGQQVTLRCSPKSGHDTVSWYQQALGQGPQFIFQYYEEEERQRGNFPDRFSGHQFPNYSSELNVNALLLGDSALYLCASSLVGGFSGNTIYFGEGSWLTVV.

This sequence joins TRBV5-1 and TRBJ2-7, with TRBD1 as a possible D gene (6 bases). The length of the CDR3 is 13 residues. V was pared by 0 bases and J by 3 bases, with 7 bases between. The V gene's germline CDR1 is SGHRS and CDR2 YFSETQ. CDR3 nucleotides: TGCGCCAGCAGCTTGGGACAGGTCTACGAGCAGTACTTC. Translated, it gives CASSLGQVYEQYF.

The chain joins TRBV19 to TRBJ2-3; 10 bases match TRBD2. V trimming: 0 bases; J trimming: 5 bases; junction bases outside the gene matches: 5. CDR3 length: 16 residues. Germline CDR1 reads LNHDA; CDR2 reads SQIVND (reference sequence). This CDR3 is CASSIDASGGRDTQYF. The CDR3 DNA reads as TGTGCCAGTAGTATAGATGCTAGCGGGGGTAGAGATACGCAGTATTTT.

The chain carries TRBV6-1 and TRBJ2-5; 8 positions agree with TRBD1. The trim removed 4 bases at V and 3 bases at J, leaving 1 base unmatched. This CDR3 contains 13 residues. The germline gives CDR1 MNHNS, CDR2 SASEGT. The CDR3 DNA follows: TGTGCCAGCAGTGCGGACAGGGAAGAGACCCAGTACTTC. Translating gives CASSADREETQYF.

The V call is TRBV13, the J call TRBJ2-5; the match to TRBD1 covers 8 bases. The closer fit of TRBJ2-7 to the DNA end suggests the J call may be wrong. CDR3 length: 15 residues. Per germline, CDR1 PRHDT and CDR2 FYEKMQ (reference sequence). This CDR3 is CASSADRDGTYEQYF. The CDR3 bases are TGTGCCAGCAGCGCGGACAGGGACGGCACCTACGAGCAGTACTTC.

The V gene is TRBV7-8, the J gene TRBJ1-3; D not resolved. CDR3 length equals 12 residues. CDR1 and CDR2 from the germline V gene are SGHVS and FQNEAQ. With 4 bases removed from V and 6 bases from J, the gap between germline ends came to 7 bases. For the CDR3, the DNA is TGTGCCAGCAGCTCCCAAGCAAACACCATATATTTT. It is translated as CASSSQANTIYF.

The chain couples TRBV29-1 to TRBJ2-1; 12 bases agree with TRBD2. The CDR3 is 14 amino acids. From germline, CDR1 is SQVTM and CDR2 ANQGSEA. V was pared by 5 bases and J by 8 bases, with 7 bases of the junction left unmatched. The CDR3 region is CSVLSSGGADEQFF. In DNA form, the CDR3 reads TGCAGCGTTCTGTCTAGCGGGGGGGCCGATGAGCAGTTCTTC.